These 16 T cell receptor beta chains came from one sample sequenced in a study of Ad26.COV2.S vaccination and SARS-CoV-2 variants. The data were produced by immunoSEQ multiplex PCR, yet TCRdb's version contains in-frame clones alone and is incomplete. The table lists hundreds of thousands of clones, roughly 91% of them singletons. The treatment was: around 19 received Ad26.COV2.S at low or high dose, single or two shots; 5 received placebo; per-sample allocation not given. Specimen acquisition occurred on day 63 following the initial vaccine or placebo injection. The sequenced sample was peripheral blood, obtained in a trial of Ad26.COV2.S vaccine versus placebo. The receptors were sampled from a person aged 18-60 years who received the Ad26.COV2.S COVID-19 vaccine or a placebo.

The gene calls are TRBV27 and TRBJ1-4; TRBD1 agrees at 9 bases. The CDR3 sequence is 15 residues long. CDR1 and CDR2 (germline): MNHEY, SMNVEV (reference sequence). V shed 3 bases and J 8 bases; nucleotides not matched to a gene: 7. Written as DNA, the CDR3 is TGTGCCAGCAGTTTCGGGGACAGGGTACGGGAAAAACTGTTTTTT. This translates into CASSFGDRVREKLFF.

The rearrangement joins TRBV6-2 or TRBV6-3 to TRBJ1-1; no clear D gene. The germline V gene encodes CDR1 MNHEY and CDR2 SVGEGT. The CDR3 runs 14 residues. Trimming shortened V by 2 bases and J by 3 bases, and 10 bases separated the two germline ends. CDR3 sequence: CASSYRPTYTEAFF. The CDR3 coding sequence is TGTGCCAGCAGTTACCGTCCGACGTACACTGAAGCTTTCTTT.

The chain has TRBV9 and TRBJ1-1; D unclear. The CDR3 totals 15 residues. V shed 3 bases and J shed 0 bases, with 12 bases lying between them. Germline V gene data show CDR1 as SGDLS and CDR2 as YYNGEE. This chain's CDR3 is CASSADGLVNTEAFF. For the CDR3, the DNA is TGTGCCAGCAGCGCCGACGGACTAGTGAACACTGAAGCTTTCTTT.

The rearrangement joins TRBV9 to TRBJ1-6; perhaps TRBD1 as D (6 bases). V was pared by 0 bases and J by 7 bases, with 14 bases between. The V gene's germline CDR1 is SGDLS and CDR2 YYNGEE. The CDR3 covers 16 residues. The chain's CDR3 is CASSVGGGQGNSPLHF. The CDR3 bases are TGTGCCAGCAGCGTAGGTGGGGGGCAGGGGAATTCACCCCTCCACTTT.

The chain links TRBV7-2 to TRBJ1-6; possible D gene TRBD1, 5 bases. The CDR3 covers 15 residues. Germline lookup yields CDR1 SGHTA and CDR2 FQGNSA. V was shortened by 5 bases and J by 7 bases, with 15 bases between the two germline ends. CDR3 region: CASSPIRGNNSPLHF. Written as DNA, the CDR3 is TGTGCCAGCAGCCCGATTCGGGGGAACAATTCACCCCTCCACTTT.

The rearrangement uses TRBV4-2 and TRBJ2-7, with 9 bases identical to TRBD2. The CDR3 is made up of 19 amino acids. V lost 0 bases, J lost 0 bases, and 12 bases stayed unmatched. Germline assignment: CDR1 LGHNA and CDR2 YNFKEQ. The CDR3 coding sequence is TGTGCCAGCAGCCAAGATGATCGCCATCGACTAGCGGCCTCCTACGAGCAGTACTTC. As protein: CASSQDDRHRLAASYEQYF.

The chain employs TRBV7-3 and TRBJ2-3, with D possibly being TRBD1 (6 bases). The CDR3 has 17 residues. CDR1 and CDR2 (germline): SGHTA, FQGTGA. V lost 1 base to trimming and J lost 1 base, with 15 bases between them. CDR3 in amino acids: CASSLMGSGAGTDTQYF. In nucleotides, the CDR3 is TGTGCCAGCAGCTTAATGGGCTCAGGGGCCGGCACAGATACGCAGTATTTT.

The chain uses TRBV7-9 and TRBJ2-2; D is possibly TRBD2 (7 bases). The CDR3 sequence is 13 residues long. Germline CDR1 is SEHNR and CDR2 is FQNEAQ (reference sequence). V shed 5 bases and J shed 4 bases, with 8 bases lying between them. CDR3 nucleotide sequence: TGTGCCAGCAGCCGGGGGGCCACCGGGGAGCTGTTTTTT. This translates into CASSRGATGELFF.

J is TRBJ1-6 and V is TRBV6-6; D gene uncertain. The ends were cut back, 2 bases at V and 13 bases at J, with 15 bases in the middle. Per the germline V gene, CDR1 is MNHNY and CDR2 is SVGAGI (reference sequence). The CDR3 length is 14 residues. The CDR3 spells CASSYEAVPSPLHF. CDR3 nucleotides: TGTGCCAGCAGTTACGAGGCAGTTCCTTCCCCCCTCCACTTT.

This sequence joins TRBV19 and TRBJ1-5; possibly TRBD1 for D (6 bases). Germline CDR1 LNHDA, CDR2 SQIVND (reference sequence). V was clipped by 6 bases and J by 2 bases, with 11 bases between them. There are 14 residues in the CDR3. The CDR3: CASRGDTGNQPQHF. In nucleotides, the CDR3 is TGTGCCAGTAGGGGGGACACGGGCAATCAGCCCCAGCATTTT.

For the CDR3, the DNA is TGTGCCAGCAGCAAGCGAGATACGCAGTATTTT. Translation gives CASSKRDTQYF. The chain joins TRBV5-8 to TRBJ2-3; D is unclear. Trimming took off 4 bases at V and 5 bases at J, with 5 bases between the two ends. The germline V gene has CDR1 SGHTS and CDR2 YDEGEE. CDR3 length equals 11 residues.

The gene calls are TRBV4-1 and TRBJ2-5; 7 bases fit TRBD1. From germline, CDR1 is MGHRA and CDR2 YSYEKL. This CDR3 region has 15 residues. Trimming removed 6 bases from V and 0 bases from J; junction bases left unmatched: 7. The CDR3 region is CASSLTGRNQETQYF. The CDR3 DNA reads as TGCGCCAGCAGTCTGACAGGGAGAAACCAAGAGACCCAGTACTTC.

The rearrangement uses TRBV28 and TRBJ1-4; D is undetermined. V gave up 6 bases and J gave up 0 bases, with 8 bases separating them. The CDR3 consists of 14 residues. Germline V gene lookup returns CDR1 MDHEN and CDR2 SYDVKM. The DNA for the CDR3 is TGTGCCAGCAGCCTAATCTCAACTAATGAAAAACTGTTTTTT. Amino acid sequence: CASSLISTNEKLFF.

This sequence joins TRBV19 and TRBJ1-2; no definite D call. CDR3 length: 13 amino acids. The germline CDR1 and CDR2 sequences are LNHDA and SQIVND (reference sequence). The V and J ends lost 2 bases and 3 bases respectively, with 7 bases between them. CDR3 region: CASSIRADYGYTF. CDR3 coding DNA: TGTGCCAGTAGTATAAGGGCAGACTATGGCTACACCTTC.

The chain is built from TRBV7-3 and TRBJ2-3; D remains unclear. CDR3 length: 14 residues. Germline values: CDR1 SGHTA, CDR2 FQGTGA. Trimming stripped 7 bases from V and 2 bases from J, with 13 bases between. The CDR3 is CASTVDSNTDTQYF. Written as DNA, the CDR3 is TGTGCCAGCACGGTGGATAGTAACACAGATACGCAGTATTTT.

This clone has a handful of counts. The DNA for the CDR3 is TGTGCCAGCAGCGCCTCGGCGGGTGAAGCTTTCTTT. Residues: CASSASAGEAFF. This chain uses TRBV11-2 with TRBJ1-1; no firm D call. The V and J ends lost 5 bases and 7 bases respectively, with 11 bases between them. CDR3 size: 12 residues. Germline CDR1 SGHAT, CDR2 FQNNGV.